One and the same sample provided the 27 T cell receptor beta chains below, sequenced in a study of cytomegalovirus exposure and HLA in healthy donors. The PCR employed 60 Vbeta primers together with 13 Jbeta primers. Repertoires were generated with immunoSEQ multiplex PCR, while TCRdb's copy carries only in-frame clones and drops some. The sample consists of under 200,000 clones, 77% of them appearing once. The sequencing sample was made of PBMCs. Receptor source: a woman between 40 and 50 years old in good health and CMV-seropositive.

CDR3 nucleotides: TGTGCCAGCAGCGACACAGGGGGCGAGATCAATGAAAAACTGTTTTTT. Amino acid sequence: CASSDTGGEINEKLFF. V gene TRBV5-6 combines with J gene TRBJ1-4; the match to TRBD1 covers 9 bases. The CDR3 has 16 amino acids. Germline V gives CDR1 SGHDT, CDR2 YYEEEE. The trim removed 4 bases at V and 5 bases at J, leaving 9 bases unmatched. Using reference TRBV5-6 and TRBJ1-4 for the parts outside the CDR3, the full variable domain is DAGVTQSPTHLIKTRGQQVTLRCSPKSGHDTVSWYQQALGQGPQFIFQYYEEEERQRGNFPDRFSGHQFPNYSSELNVNALLLGDSALYLCASSDTGGEINEKLFFGSGTQLSVL.

The rearrangement uses TRBV19 and TRBJ1-1, with 8 nucleotides matching TRBD1. The junction had 6 bases not matched to a gene; V was cut back by 6 bases and J by 0 bases. Germline V gene sequence: CDR1 LNHDA, CDR2 SQIVND (reference sequence). The CDR3 consists of 15 residues. CDR3 amino acids: CASRPGDRLNTEAFF. CDR3 in DNA: TGTGCCAGTAGGCCCGGGGACAGGCTGAACACTGAAGCTTTCTTT. The variable domain in full, completed from reference TRBV19 and TRBJ1-1, reads DGGITQSPKYLFRKEGQNVTLSCEQNLNHDAMYWYRQDPGQGLRLIYYSQIVNDFQKGDIAEGYSVSREKKESFPLTVTSAQKNPTAFYLCASRPGDRLNTEAFFGQGTRLTVV.

The V and J genes are TRBV28 and TRBJ2-2; a weak D match, TRBD2 (6 bases). The CDR3 runs to 16 residues. Germline V gives CDR1 MDHEN, CDR2 SYDVKM. Trimming cost V 5 bases and J 7 bases, with 20 bases left between them. In DNA, the CDR3 is TGTGCCAGCAGTGGCCGGGACTCTGGTTTAGGCGGGGAGCTGTTTTTT. Amino acids: CASSGRDSGLGGELFF.

V and J are TRBV19 and TRBJ2-1; 9 positions agree with TRBD1. The CDR3 loop spans 15 amino acids. Per germline, CDR1 LNHDA and CDR2 SQIVND (reference sequence). With V trimmed by 5 bases and J by 6 bases, 8 bases remained unmatched. The CDR3 sequence is CASSPPGQGRNEQFF. CDR3 DNA sequence: TGTGCCAGTAGTCCACCGGGACAGGGTCGCAATGAGCAGTTCTTC.

On this clone itself: A junction boundary mismatches the germline segment, possibly from a read error. CDR3 in amino acids: CASSSFGQGVPHF. The CDR3 region has the DNA TGTGCCAGCAGCTCTTTTGGACAGGGAGTGCCTCACTTC. The chain joins TRBV5-6 to TRBJ2-7; 8 bases agree with TRBD1. Germline CDR1 SGHDT, CDR2 YYEEEE. The CDR3 runs 13 residues.

The chain carries TRBV7-2 and TRBJ1-1; TRBD1 aligns across 9 bases. The V and J ends lost 2 bases and 8 bases, in that order; junction bases with no gene match: 6. The CDR3 spans 14 residues. Germline loops: CDR1 SGHTA, CDR2 FQGNSA. The CDR3 bases are TGTGCCAGCAGCTTAACACGGGACAGGGACGAAGCTTTCTTT. Its protein is CASSLTRDRDEAFF.

This clone showed up just a few times. This chain connects TRBV5-8 to TRBJ1-2; 8 bases match TRBD1. This CDR3 has 15 residues. Looked up from germline, CDR1 is SGHTS and CDR2 is YDEGEE. With 0 bases clipped from V and 4 bases from J, the junction kept 5 bases outside the gene matches. The CDR3 DNA follows: TGTGCCAGCAGCTTGGAACCGGGACAGGTCTATGGCTACACCTTC. Translated, it gives CASSLEPGQVYGYTF.

The chain couples TRBV6-1 to TRBJ2-2; the D gene is possibly TRBD2 (5 bases). The germline CDR1 and CDR2 sequences are MNHNS and SASEGT. V was trimmed by 7 bases and J by 0 bases, leaving 6 bases between them. The CDR3 covers 13 residues. The CDR3 DNA sequence: TGTGCCAGCATGGAGGCGAACACCGGGGAGCTGTTTTTT. Translation gives CASMEANTGELFF.

The chain recombines TRBV5-6 with TRBJ2-7; TRBD1 might be the D (6 bases). V dropped 5 bases and J dropped 3 bases, with 9 bases sitting between them. Germline CDR1 and CDR2: SGHDT and YYEEEE. This CDR3 has 12 amino acids. In DNA form, the CDR3 reads TGTGCCAGCAGGGGGGACAACTACGAGCAGTACTTC. Amino acids: CASRGDNYEQYF.

The gene calls are TRBV6-5 and TRBJ2-7; 7 bases align to TRBD2. The CDR3 totals 15 residues. The V and J ends lost 6 bases and 0 bases, in that order; junction bases with no gene match: 8. The germline CDR1 and CDR2 sequences are MNHEY and SVGAGI. The CDR3 coding sequence is TGTGCCAGCAGACCTGGGACTACAAGCTCCTACGAGCAGTACTTC. It specifies CASRPGTTSSYEQYF.

The chain uses TRBV19 and TRBJ2-5; no reliable D call. TRBJ2-7 explains the end of the DNA better; the J call may be wrong. Per the germline V gene, CDR1 is LNHDA and CDR2 is SQIVND (reference sequence). The CDR3 sequence is 14 residues long. The chain's CDR3 is CASSIRGSSYEQYF. CDR3 sequence (DNA): TGTGCCAGTAGTATACGAGGATCCTCCTACGAGCAGTACTTC.

This rearrangement joins TRBV2 to TRBJ2-2; 10 bases are shared with TRBD2. Germline trimming cut 5 bases from V and 7 bases from J; bases unmatched to any gene: 4. Germline CDR1 is SNHLY and CDR2 is FYNNEI. CDR3 length: 14 residues. The DNA of the CDR3 is TGTGCCAGCAGTTGGACTAGCGGCCTCGGGGAGCTGTTTTTT. It codes for CASSWTSGLGELFF.

The rearrangement links TRBV6-1 to TRBJ1-5; the D is unclear. The V end lost 5 bases, the J end lost 1 base, and 12 bases lay between the germline ends. The CDR3 runs 15 residues. Germline lookup yields CDR1 MNHNS and CDR2 SASEGT. CDR3 region: CASSLRGSSNQPQHF. For the CDR3, the DNA is TGTGCCAGCAGTCTCCGGGGTTCCAGCAATCAGCCCCAGCATTTT.

CDR3 in DNA: TGTGCCAGTAGTATTCTAGGGAGCCAAGGGAATCAGCCCCAGCATTTT. It codes for CASSILGSQGNQPQHF. This rearrangement joins TRBV19 to TRBJ1-5; D uncertain. Trimming took off 3 bases at V and 4 bases at J, with 16 bases between the two ends. CDR1 and CDR2 (germline): LNHDA, SQIVND (reference sequence). The CDR3 is made up of 16 amino acids.

This clone was picked up a small number of times. The V call is TRBV2, the J call TRBJ2-5, with a possible D match to TRBD2 (7 bases). CDR3 size: 15 residues. Germline V lookup: CDR1 SNHLY, CDR2 FYNNEI. The germline V and J ends were trimmed by 3 bases and 1 base, with 12 bases remaining between them. The CDR3 DNA reads as TGTGCCAGCAGTGAGGGCGGGGGCCTCCAAGAGACCCAGTACTTC. Encoded protein: CASSEGGGLQETQYF.

J is TRBJ2-1 and V is TRBV30, with D possibly TRBD2 on 6 matching bases. The CDR3 spans 13 residues. Germline V gives CDR1 GTSNPN, CDR2 SVGIG (reference sequence). V was cut by 3 bases and J by 4 bases, with 10 bases left in between. For the CDR3, the DNA is TGTGCCTGGAGGGCGGGAACGTACAATGAGCAGTTCTTC. It translates to CAWRAGTYNEQFF.

Here the CDR3 reads CASSFGGTGTDTQYF. The CDR3 DNA follows: TGTGCCAGCAGTTTCGGGGGGACCGGGACAGATACGCAGTATTTT. The V and J genes are TRBV6-5 and TRBJ2-3; 7 bases fit TRBD2. CDR1 MNHEY and CDR2 SVGAGI come from the germline V gene. The ends lost 4 bases at V and 3 bases at J; junction bases unmatched: 7. CDR3 length equals 15 residues.

The rearrangement links TRBV5-1 to TRBJ1-3, with D maybe TRBD1 (6 bases). Trimming removed 1 base at V and 4 bases at J, with 6 bases between. Germline V CDR1 and CDR2: SGHRS, YFSETQ. The CDR3 is 13 amino acids. The DNA of the CDR3 is TGCGCCAGCAGCTTGCAGGGGGGAAACACCATATATTTT. This codes for CASSLQGGNTIYF.

This rearrangement joins TRBV19 to TRBJ2-5, with 7 bases lining up with TRBD1. CDR3 length: 16 amino acids. V lost 5 bases to trimming and J lost 1 base; unmatched junction nucleotides: 10. Germline V gene sequence: CDR1 LNHDA, CDR2 SQIVND (reference sequence). CDR3 protein: CASSLTGTESQETQYF. The CDR3 bases are TGTGCCAGTAGTTTGACCGGGACAGAAAGCCAAGAGACCCAGTACTTC.

This chain joins TRBV30 and TRBJ1-6, with unresolved D. Trimming pared 4 bases from V and 5 bases from J, leaving 12 bases between. This CDR3 region has 14 residues. CDR1 and CDR2 from the germline V gene are GTSNPN and SVGIG (reference sequence). CDR3 loop: CAWTKEINNSPLHF. CDR3 coding DNA: TGTGCCTGGACTAAAGAGATCAATAATTCACCCCTCCACTTT.

The V and J genes are TRBV5-5 and TRBJ2-5; TRBD1 matches at 7 bases. TRBJ2-7 matches the DNA end more closely, so the J call is doubtful. Germline V gene data show CDR1 as SGHKS and CDR2 as YYEKEE (reference sequence). The CDR3 consists of 15 residues. CDR3 loop: CASSLSIGGGYEQYF. Here the CDR3 DNA reads TGTGCCAGCAGCCTCTCGATAGGGGGCGGATACGAGCAGTACTTC.

In DNA, the CDR3 is TGTGCCAGCTCGTGGGGACATATGAACACTGAAGCTTTCTTT. Translating gives CASSWGHMNTEAFF. The rearrangement uses TRBV6-6 and TRBJ1-1; weak D call: TRBD1 (6 bases). Trimming shortened V by 8 bases and J by 0 bases, and 13 bases separated the two germline ends. The germline CDR1 and CDR2 sequences are MNHNY and SVGAGI (reference sequence). The CDR3 consists of 14 residues.

The V gene is TRBV7-9, the J gene TRBJ2-3; D may be TRBD1 (6 bases). Germline V gene lookup returns CDR1 SEHNR and CDR2 FQNEAQ (reference sequence). The V and J ends lost 1 base and 8 bases respectively, with 13 bases between them. The CDR3 is 14 residues long. The CDR3 sequence: CASSLDRVHGTQYF. The CDR3 DNA follows: TGTGCCAGCAGCTTAGACAGGGTTCATGGTACGCAGTATTTT.

The CDR3 sequence: CASSDWGQGYEAFF. In nucleotides, the CDR3 is TGTGCCAGCAGTGACTGGGGACAGGGGTACGAAGCTTTCTTT. The chain joins TRBV6-4 to TRBJ1-1; 10 nucleotides match TRBD1. Germline CDR1 and CDR2: MRHNA and SNTAGT. V lost 1 base, J lost 8 bases, and 4 bases stayed unmatched. The CDR3 totals 14 residues.

J is TRBJ1-2 and V is TRBV2, with D perhaps matching TRBD1 (6 bases). Germline V CDR1 and CDR2: SNHLY, FYNNEI. This CDR3 has 12 residues. The germline V and J ends were trimmed by 3 bases and 4 bases, with 6 bases remaining between them. The CDR3 DNA sequence: TGTGCCAGCAGTGACAGGGGCTATGGCTACACCTTC. This encodes CASSDRGYGYTF.

The V call is TRBV19, the J call TRBJ1-5, with unresolved D. V was pared by 3 bases and J by 0 bases, with 12 bases between. The CDR3 consists of 16 residues. CDR1 is LNHDA and CDR2 is SQIVND in the germline V gene (reference sequence). CDR3 in amino acids: CASSMGSAGSNQPQHF. The CDR3 coding sequence is TGTGCCAGTAGTATGGGCAGTGCGGGTAGCAATCAGCCCCAGCATTTT.

The chain is built from TRBV5-6 and TRBJ1-3; 9 positions match TRBD1. The length of the CDR3 is 15 residues. V shed 0 bases, J shed 8 bases, and the junction held 6 bases outside the gene matches. The germline V gene encodes CDR1 SGHDT and CDR2 YYEEEE. The CDR3 here is CASSLDRQGEYTIYF. As DNA, the CDR3 is TGTGCCAGCAGCTTGGACCGACAGGGGGAATACACCATATATTTT.